Below, 30 T cell receptor beta chains from the same sample are listed, as sequenced in a study of early stage breast cancer tumors. The protocol was immunoSEQ multiplex PCR, while the TCRdb copy is restricted to in-frame clones and leaves out a portion. The sample shows tens of thousands of clones, about two thirds of them seen only once. Sequencing was done on a sample of blood. Receptors were obtained from a person between 50 and 60 years old with breast cancer.

J is TRBJ2-1 and V is TRBV4-2; 8 bases align to TRBD2. The germline gives CDR1 LGHNA, CDR2 YNFKEQ. The CDR3 runs to 16 residues. V dropped 0 bases and J dropped 4; count of bases not matched to a gene: 5. CDR3 region: CASSQDDPGGYNEQFF. The CDR3 region has the DNA TGTGCCAGCAGCCAAGATGACCCGGGAGGGTACAATGAGCAGTTCTTC.

The V call is TRBV6-6, the J call TRBJ1-1; D remains ambiguous. Germline loops: CDR1 MNHNY, CDR2 SVGAGI (reference sequence). The V end was cut by 7 bases, the J end by 0 bases, with 6 bases between. The CDR3 contains 12 residues. This chain's CDR3 is CASIQMNTEAFF. CDR3 in DNA: TGTGCCAGCATCCAGATGAACACTGAAGCTTTCTTT.

This clone appeared a few times. This sequence joins TRBV6-1 and TRBJ2-7, with D maybe TRBD1 (6 bases). Trimming took 2 bases from V and 3 from J, leaving 11 bases between them. Germline CDR1 is MNHNS and CDR2 is SASEGT. The CDR3 runs to 14 residues. The CDR3 DNA reads as TGTGCCAGCAGTGAAAACGTCAGGGGCTACGAGCAGTACGTC. Residues: CASSENVRGYEQYV.

Here the CDR3 DNA reads TGTGCCAGCAGCTTAGCGGACTACGCCTTAGAGACCCAGTACTTC. Its translation is CASSLADYALETQYF. The chain employs TRBV11-3 and TRBJ2-5; D possibly corresponds to TRBD2 (6 bases). Germline V lookup: CDR1 SGHNT, CDR2 YENEEA. V shed 1 base and J shed 4 bases, with 13 bases lying between them. The CDR3 is made up of 15 amino acids. The full variable domain, completed using reference TRBV11-3 and TRBJ2-5, is EAGVVQSPRYKIIEKKQPVAFWCNPISGHNTLYWYLQNLGQGPELLIRYENEEAVDDSQLPKDRFSAERLKGVDSTLKIQPAELGDSAVYLCASSLADYALETQYFGPGTRLLVL.

Points on this clone: This CDR3 is also generated by other DNA sequences in the sample. This chain joins TRBV9 and TRBJ1-1, with a tentative D call TRBD1 (5 bases). Germline V gene lookup returns CDR1 SGDLS and CDR2 YYNGEE. The CDR3 loop spans 14 amino acids. With 0 bases removed from V and 1 base from J, the gap between germline ends came to 7 bases. CDR3 sequence (DNA): TGTGCCAGCAGCGTAGTGGGGGGGAACACTGAAGCTTTCTTT. Protein product: CASSVVGGNTEAFF.

The rearrangement links TRBV9 to TRBJ1-2; TRBD1 aligns across 7 bases. Germline CDR1 SGDLS, CDR2 YYNGEE. The junction had 3 bases not matched to a gene; V was cut back by 1 base and J by 0 bases. This CDR3 is built from 15 residues. CDR3 coding DNA: TGTGCCAGCAGCGTAAGGACAGGAACTAACTATGGCTACACCTTC. Residues: CASSVRTGTNYGYTF. The variable domain in full, completed from reference TRBV9 and TRBJ1-2, reads DSGVTQTPKHLITATGQRVTLRCSPRSGDLSVYWYQQSLDQGLQFLIQYYNGEERAKGNILERFSAQQFPDLHSELNLSSLELGDSALYFCASSVRTGTNYGYTFGSGTRLTVV.

The CDR3 here is CASSQTKMGETQYF. The CDR3 DNA reads TGCGCCAGCAGCCAGACTAAGATGGGAGAGACCCAGTACTTC. The chain joins TRBV5-1 to TRBJ2-5, with D tentatively TRBD2 (5 bases). This CDR3 comprises 14 residues. V was shortened by 4 bases and J by 4 bases, with 14 bases between the two germline ends. CDR1 is SGHRS and CDR2 is YFSETQ in the germline V gene.

The chain recombines TRBV7-9 with TRBJ2-7, with 8 nucleotides matching TRBD2. Unmatched junction bases numbered 14, after V lost 5 bases and J lost 2 bases. Germline V gene sequence: CDR1 SEHNR, CDR2 FQNEAQ (reference sequence). The CDR3 loop spans 17 amino acids. CDR3 protein: CASSVWNPGLVPYEQYF. CDR3 in DNA: TGTGCCAGCAGCGTATGGAATCCGGGACTAGTGCCCTACGAGCAGTACTTC. Full variable domain (remainder filled in from reference TRBV7-9 and TRBJ2-7): DTGVSQNPRHKITKRGQNVTFRCDPISEHNRLYWYRQTLGQGPEFLTYFQNEAQLEKSRLLSDRFSAERPKGSFSTLEIQRTEQGDSAMYLCASSVWNPGLVPYEQYFGPGTRLTVT.

The CDR3 sequence: CASSLGAGDEETQYF. The CDR3 DNA is TGTGCCAGCAGCTTGGGAGCGGGGGACGAAGAGACCCAGTACTTC. The chain links TRBV5-6 to TRBJ2-5; 8 bases are shared with TRBD2. Germline loops: CDR1 SGHDT, CDR2 YYEEEE. V gave up 0 bases and J gave up 3 bases; unmatched junction bases: 4. The CDR3 sequence is 15 residues long.

V and J are TRBV10-1 and TRBJ2-3; unclear D gene. The germline gives CDR1 WNHNN, CDR2 SYGVQD (reference sequence). Trimming cost V 6 bases and J 0 bases, with 13 bases left between them. The CDR3 runs 15 residues. The CDR3 loop reads CASRGSLTSTDTQYF. The CDR3 bases are TGCGCCAGCAGAGGTAGCTTAACCAGCACAGATACGCAGTATTTT.

The genes are TRBV11-2 and TRBJ1-2; 8 nucleotides match TRBD1. Looked up from germline, CDR1 is SGHAT and CDR2 is FQNNGV. The J segment lost 3 bases and the V segment lost 5 bases, leaving 8 bases of the junction unmatched. This CDR3 contains 15 residues. The CDR3 here is CASSPRTGPHYGYTF. DNA of the CDR3: TGTGCCAGCAGCCCACGGACAGGGCCTCACTATGGCTACACCTTC. Looking up the rest from reference TRBV11-2 and TRBJ1-2 gives the full variable domain: EAGVAQSPRYKIIEKRQSVAFWCNPISGHATLYWYQQILGQGPKLLIQFQNNGVVDDSQLPKDRFSAERLKGVDSTLKIQPAKLEDSAVYLCASSPRTGPHYGYTFGSGTRLTVV.

V and J are TRBV19 and TRBJ1-4; D is unclear. V lost 5 bases and J lost 0, with 13 bases in between. Germline V CDR1 and CDR2: LNHDA, SQIVND (reference sequence). The CDR3 sequence is 16 residues long. CDR3 sequence reads: CASSESLFATNEKLFF. The CDR3 bases are TGTGCCAGTAGTGAGAGCCTATTTGCAACTAATGAAAAACTGTTTTTT.

The CDR3 sequence: CASSYLGGNTDTQYF. The DNA for the CDR3 is TGTGCCAGCAGTTATCTGGGGGGGAACACAGATACGCAGTATTTT. The chain employs TRBV6-6 and TRBJ2-3; 7 positions match TRBD2. CDR1 and CDR2 from the germline V gene are MNHNY and SVGAGI (reference sequence). The CDR3 covers 15 residues. V gave up 3 bases and J gave up 2 bases; unmatched junction bases: 5.

This CDR3 is CAWSLTRQSQAFF. CDR3 DNA: TGTGCCTGGAGTCTCACCCGACAGAGTCAAGCTTTCTTT. J is TRBJ1-1 and V is TRBV30; weak D call: TRBD1 (5 bases). In germline, CDR1 is GTSNPN, CDR2 SVGIG (reference sequence). The CDR3 has 13 residues. Trimming pared 2 bases from V and 9 bases from J, leaving 16 bases between.

The chain employs TRBV5-1 and TRBJ1-5; TRBD1 aligns across 12 bases. J was trimmed by 4 bases and V by 0 bases; bases with no gene match: 5. Germline lookup yields CDR1 SGHRS and CDR2 YFSETQ. This CDR3 contains 17 residues. CDR3 nucleotide sequence: TGCGCCAGCAGCTTGGACGGGACAGGGGGCCGGAATCAGCCCCAGCATTTT. Amino acids: CASSLDGTGGRNQPQHF.

This chain joins TRBV9 and TRBJ1-3, with TRBD1 matching over 9 bases. Per the germline V gene, CDR1 is SGDLS and CDR2 is YYNGEE. Trimming removed 4 bases from V and 6 bases from J; junction bases left unmatched: 8. CDR3 length equals 15 residues. The CDR3 spells CASSPTGGEENTIYF. The CDR3 DNA is TGTGCCAGCAGCCCAACAGGGGGCGAAGAAAACACCATATATTTT.

This clone appeared a single time. The chain links TRBV10-3 to TRBJ2-5; 7 nucleotides align to TRBD2. Germline V CDR1 and CDR2: ENHRY, SYGVKD. J gave up 5 bases and V 3 bases, and 9 bases lay outside the gene matches. The CDR3 covers 15 residues. The CDR3: CAISDVGGRLETQYF. CDR3 nucleotide sequence: TGTGCCATCAGTGACGTGGGAGGGAGGTTGGAGACCCAGTACTTC.

This clone was counted between two and nine times. J is TRBJ2-7 and V is TRBV4-1, with 8 bases matching TRBD2. The CDR3 is 14 amino acids. V gave up 2 bases and J gave up 3 bases; unmatched junction bases: 3. The germline CDR1 and CDR2 sequences are MGHRA and YSYEKL. The CDR3 here is CASSQPGLDYEQYF. The CDR3 DNA follows: TGCGCCAGCAGCCAACCGGGACTAGACTACGAGCAGTACTTC.

For the CDR3, the DNA is TGTGCCAGTAAGAAACCAGGGTTGTATGGAAACACCATATATTTT. Translation gives CASKKPGLYGNTIYF. This chain links TRBV19 with TRBJ1-3; TRBD1 might be the D (5 bases). Germline V gene data show CDR1 as LNHDA and CDR2 as SQIVND (reference sequence). The CDR3 consists of 15 residues. Trimming stripped 7 bases from V and 3 bases from J, with 16 bases between.

This clone showed up just a few times. The chain uses TRBV19 and TRBJ1-1; 9 nucleotides agree with TRBD1. CDR3 length: 14 residues. Germline V gene sequence: CDR1 LNHDA, CDR2 SQIVND (reference sequence). Unmatched junction bases numbered 2, after V lost 6 bases and J lost 0 bases. CDR3 nucleotides: TGTGCCAGTAGGGACAGGGGAATGAACACTGAAGCTTTCTTT. It translates to CASRDRGMNTEAFF.

The chain recombines TRBV18 with TRBJ2-1, with TRBD2 matching over 7 bases. Trimming cost V 3 bases and J 8 bases; bases outside gene matches: 10. The CDR3 has 15 amino acids. Germline-derived CDR1 and CDR2 are KGHSH and LQKENI. CDR3 sequence: CASSPISGRAYEQFF. CDR3 DNA: TGTGCCAGCTCACCGATTTCGGGGAGGGCGTATGAGCAGTTCTTC. The full variable domain, rest sourced from reference TRBV18 and TRBJ2-1, is NAGVMQNPRHLVRRRGQEARLRCSPMKGHSHVYWYRQLPEEGLKFMVYLQKENIIDESGMPKERFSAEFPKEGPSILRIQQVVRGDSAAYFCASSPISGRAYEQFFGPGTRLTVL.

CDR3: CASSMREADTQYF. CDR3 nucleotides: TGCGCCAGCAGTATGCGGGAGGCAGATACGCAGTATTTT. J is TRBJ2-3 and V is TRBV5-1, with TRBD2 identical over 8 bases. Germline CDR1 and CDR2: SGHRS and YFSETQ. V dropped 5 bases and J dropped 4; count of bases not matched to a gene: 3. CDR3 length: 13 amino acids.

Only one count was recorded for this clone. The chain is built from TRBV9 and TRBJ2-1, with D hard to call. CDR1 is SGDLS, CDR2 YYNGEE, per germline. Trimming pared 0 bases from V and 6 bases from J, leaving 16 bases between. The CDR3 length is 16 residues. CDR3 protein: CASSVAHVVAPNEQFF. CDR3 nucleotide sequence: TGTGCCAGCAGCGTAGCACACGTGGTAGCCCCCAATGAGCAGTTCTTC.

This chain uses TRBV5-5 with TRBJ2-7, with TRBD2 as a possible D gene (6 bases). The CDR3 spans 14 residues. Germline V gene data show CDR1 as SGHKS and CDR2 as YYEKEE (reference sequence). The V end was cut by 0 bases, the J end by 3 bases, with 10 bases between. CDR3 sequence (DNA): TGTGCCAGCAGCTTGGCCGGGGGAAACTACGAGCAGTACTTC. Protein product: CASSLAGGNYEQYF.

The CDR3 DNA sequence: TGTGCCAGCAGCCAAGGTCTGGGACTAGCGGGATCAGATACGCAGTATTTT. This codes for CASSQGLGLAGSDTQYF. The chain has TRBV9 and TRBJ2-3; TRBD2 aligns across 13 bases. V lost 4 bases and J lost 4; bases outside the gene matches: 9. The CDR3 is 17 amino acids. Germline-derived CDR1 and CDR2 are SGDLS and YYNGEE. The complete variable domain, with remaining parts taken from reference TRBV9 and TRBJ2-3, reads DSGVTQTPKHLITATGQRVTLRCSPRSGDLSVYWYQQSLDQGLQFLIQYYNGEERAKGNILERFSAQQFPDLHSELNLSSLELGDSALYFCASSQGLGLAGSDTQYFGPGTRLTVL.

CDR3 amino acids: CASSLTPGTGTYEQYV. As DNA, the CDR3 is TGTGCCAGCAGTTTAACCCCCGGGACAGGGACCTACGAGCAGTACGTC. The chain joins TRBV27 to TRBJ2-7, with 9 bases identical to TRBD1. The V and J ends lost 2 bases and 2 bases, in that order; junction bases with no gene match: 7. CDR1 is MNHEY, CDR2 SMNVEV, per germline (reference sequence). The CDR3 covers 16 residues.

The chain uses TRBV5-1 and TRBJ2-7; a possible D gene is TRBD1 (7 bases). The CDR3 spans 15 residues. V lost 4 bases to trimming and J lost 6 bases, with 20 bases between them. CDR1 is SGHRS, CDR2 YFSETQ, per germline. The CDR3 DNA is TGCGCCAGCAGCGTCGACAGGGCGGGATTGTCCGAGCAGTACTTC. This codes for CASSVDRAGLSEQYF.

This chain joins TRBV10-2 and TRBJ1-1; D gene uncertain. Germline CDR1 is WSHSY and CDR2 is SAAADI. The CDR3 runs 14 residues. Trimming pared 8 bases from V and 3 bases from J, leaving 16 bases between. Here the CDR3 reads CASSPSGLYTEAFF. The CDR3, as DNA: TGCGCCAGCTCCCCCTCCGGGTTGTACACTGAAGCTTTCTTT.

CDR3 residues: CASGTGDFNEQFF. CDR3 nucleotides: TGTGCCTCGGGGACAGGGGACTTCAATGAGCAGTTCTTC. The chain joins TRBV7-3 to TRBJ2-1, with 10 bases that match TRBD1. V lost 11 bases to trimming and J lost 6 bases; unmatched junction nucleotides: 7. The CDR3 sequence is 13 residues long. Germline V gene sequence: CDR1 SGHTA, CDR2 FQGTGA.

A single count supports this clone. The V call is TRBV6-5, the J call TRBJ1-1; 8 positions agree with TRBD1. Germline V gene lookup returns CDR1 MNHEY and CDR2 SVGAGI. V shed 7 bases, J shed 0 bases, and the junction held 1 base outside the gene matches. This CDR3 is built from 13 residues. In DNA, the CDR3 is TGTGCCAGCAAGGGACAGGTGAACACTGAAGCTTTCTTT. This gives the protein CASKGQVNTEAFF.